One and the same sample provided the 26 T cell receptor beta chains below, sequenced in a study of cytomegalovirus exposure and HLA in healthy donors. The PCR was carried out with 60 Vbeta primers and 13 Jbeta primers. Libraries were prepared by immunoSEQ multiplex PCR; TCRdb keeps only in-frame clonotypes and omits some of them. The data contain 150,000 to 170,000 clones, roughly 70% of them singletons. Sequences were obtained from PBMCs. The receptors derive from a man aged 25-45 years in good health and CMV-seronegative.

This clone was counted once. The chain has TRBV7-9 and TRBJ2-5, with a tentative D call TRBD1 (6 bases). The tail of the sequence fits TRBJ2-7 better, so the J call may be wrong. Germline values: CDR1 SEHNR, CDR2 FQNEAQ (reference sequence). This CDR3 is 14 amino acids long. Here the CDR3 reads CASSDQDSSYEQYF. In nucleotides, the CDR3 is TGTGCCAGCAGCGACCAGGACAGCTCCTACGAGCAGTACTTC.

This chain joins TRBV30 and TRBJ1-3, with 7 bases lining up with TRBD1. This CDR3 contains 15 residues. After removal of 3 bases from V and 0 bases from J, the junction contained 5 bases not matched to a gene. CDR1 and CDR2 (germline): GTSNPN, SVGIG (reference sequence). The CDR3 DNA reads TGTGCCTGGAGAAAACAGGGGAACTCTGGAAACACCATATATTTT. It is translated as CAWRKQGNSGNTIYF.

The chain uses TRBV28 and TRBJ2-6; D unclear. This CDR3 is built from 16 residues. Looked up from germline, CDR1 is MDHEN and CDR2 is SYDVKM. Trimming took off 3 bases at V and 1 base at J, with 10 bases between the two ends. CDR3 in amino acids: CASSLIGGSGANVLTF. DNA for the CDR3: TGTGCCAGCAGTTTGATCGGCGGTTCTGGGGCCAACGTCCTGACTTTC.

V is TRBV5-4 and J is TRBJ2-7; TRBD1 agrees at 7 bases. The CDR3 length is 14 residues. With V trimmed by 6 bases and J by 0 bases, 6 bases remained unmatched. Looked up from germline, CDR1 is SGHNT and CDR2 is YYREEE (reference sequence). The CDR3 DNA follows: TGTGCCAGCACCTTACAGGGGAGCTCCTACGAGCAGTACTTC. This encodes CASTLQGSSYEQYF.

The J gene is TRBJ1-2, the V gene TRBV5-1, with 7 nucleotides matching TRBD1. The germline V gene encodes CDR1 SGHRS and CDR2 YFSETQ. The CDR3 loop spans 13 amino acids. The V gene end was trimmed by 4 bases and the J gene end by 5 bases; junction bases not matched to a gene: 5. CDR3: CASSEGQVYGYTF. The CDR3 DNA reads TGCGCCAGCAGCGAAGGACAGGTTTATGGCTACACCTTC.

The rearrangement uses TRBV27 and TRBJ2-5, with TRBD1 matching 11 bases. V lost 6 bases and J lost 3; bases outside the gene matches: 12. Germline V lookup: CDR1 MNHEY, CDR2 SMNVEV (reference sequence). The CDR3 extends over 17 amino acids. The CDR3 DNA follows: TGTGCCAGCAGACTATCCCCGGGACAGGGGGTCGAAGAGACCCAGTACTTC. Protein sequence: CASRLSPGQGVEETQYF.

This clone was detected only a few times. In DNA, the CDR3 is TGTGCCAGCAGCTTCCTTCTGATGGCTGGCACAGATACGCAGTATTTT. Amino acids: CASSFLLMAGTDTQYF. The rearrangement links TRBV7-9 to TRBJ2-3; D ambiguous. Per germline, CDR1 SEHNR and CDR2 FQNEAQ (reference sequence). This CDR3 region has 16 residues. With 3 bases removed from V and 1 base from J, the gap between germline ends came to 14 bases.

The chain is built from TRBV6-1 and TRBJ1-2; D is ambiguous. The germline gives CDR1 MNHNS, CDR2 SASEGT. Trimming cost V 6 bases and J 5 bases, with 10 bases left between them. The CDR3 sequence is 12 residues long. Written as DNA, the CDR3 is TGTGCCAGCAGGAGGGTAGGTTATGGCTACACCTTC. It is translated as CASRRVGYGYTF.

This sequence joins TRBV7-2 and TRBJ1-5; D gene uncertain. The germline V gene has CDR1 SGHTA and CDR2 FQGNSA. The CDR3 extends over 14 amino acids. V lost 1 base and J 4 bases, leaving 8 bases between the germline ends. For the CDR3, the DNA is TGTGCCAGCAGCTTAGAGCCTCTAAATCAGCCCCAGCATTTT. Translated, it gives CASSLEPLNQPQHF.

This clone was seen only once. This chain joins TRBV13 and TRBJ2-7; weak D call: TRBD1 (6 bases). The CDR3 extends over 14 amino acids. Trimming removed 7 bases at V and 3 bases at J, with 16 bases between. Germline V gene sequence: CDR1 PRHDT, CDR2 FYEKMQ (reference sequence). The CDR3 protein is CASKIAGGIYEQYF. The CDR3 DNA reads TGTGCCAGCAAGATCGCTGGGGGCATCTACGAGCAGTACTTC.

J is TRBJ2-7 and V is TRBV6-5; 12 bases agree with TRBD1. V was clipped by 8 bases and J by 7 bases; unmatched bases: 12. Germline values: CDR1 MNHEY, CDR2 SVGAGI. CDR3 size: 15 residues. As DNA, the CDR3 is TGTGCCAGCTCCGTACCGGGACAGGGGGCTAGGGAGCAGTACTTC. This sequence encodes CASSVPGQGAREQYF.

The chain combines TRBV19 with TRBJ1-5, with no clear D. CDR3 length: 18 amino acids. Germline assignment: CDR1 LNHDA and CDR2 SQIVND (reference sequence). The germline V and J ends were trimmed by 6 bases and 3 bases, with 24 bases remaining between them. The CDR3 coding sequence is TGTGCCAGTAGCCGCCAAACCATGATTAGTCAAACCAATCAGCCCCAGCATTTT. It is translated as CASSRQTMISQTNQPQHF.

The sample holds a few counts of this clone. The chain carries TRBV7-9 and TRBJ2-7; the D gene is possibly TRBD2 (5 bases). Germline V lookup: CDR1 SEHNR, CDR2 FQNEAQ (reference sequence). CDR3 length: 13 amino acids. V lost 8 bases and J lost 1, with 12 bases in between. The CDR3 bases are TGTGCCAGCGGCGACGGGGAATCCTACGAGCAGTACTTC. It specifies CASGDGESYEQYF.

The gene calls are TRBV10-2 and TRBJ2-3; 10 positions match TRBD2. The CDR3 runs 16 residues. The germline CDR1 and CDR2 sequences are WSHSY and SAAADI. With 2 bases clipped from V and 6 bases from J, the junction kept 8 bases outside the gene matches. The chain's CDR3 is CASSESVLAGSDTQYF. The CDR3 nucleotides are TGCGCCAGCAGTGAGAGTGTACTAGCGGGGTCCGATACGCAGTATTTT.

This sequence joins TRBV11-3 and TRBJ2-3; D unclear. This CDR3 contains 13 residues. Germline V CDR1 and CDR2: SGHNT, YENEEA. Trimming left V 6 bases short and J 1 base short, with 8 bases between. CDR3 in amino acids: CASRPSGTDTQYF. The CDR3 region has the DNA TGTGCCAGCAGGCCCTCGGGCACAGATACGCAGTATTTT.

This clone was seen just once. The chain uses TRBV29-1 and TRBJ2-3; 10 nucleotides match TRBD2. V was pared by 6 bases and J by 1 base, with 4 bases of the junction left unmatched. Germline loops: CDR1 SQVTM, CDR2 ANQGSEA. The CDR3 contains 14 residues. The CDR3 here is CSVERGGGTDTQYF. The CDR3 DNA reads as TGCAGCGTAGAGCGGGGGGGCGGCACAGATACGCAGTATTTT.

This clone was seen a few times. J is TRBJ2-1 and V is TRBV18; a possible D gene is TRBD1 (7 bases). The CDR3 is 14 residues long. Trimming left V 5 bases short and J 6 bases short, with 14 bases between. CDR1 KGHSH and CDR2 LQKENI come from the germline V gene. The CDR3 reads CASSAGQLGNEQFF. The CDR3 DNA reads TGTGCCAGCTCAGCGGGACAGTTAGGCAATGAGCAGTTCTTC. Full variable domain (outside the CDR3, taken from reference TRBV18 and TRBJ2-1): NAGVMQNPRHLVRRRGQEARLRCSPMKGHSHVYWYRQLPEEGLKFMVYLQKENIIDESGMPKERFSAEFPKEGPSILRIQQVVRGDSAAYFCASSAGQLGNEQFFGPGTRLTVL.

In DNA, the CDR3 is TGTGCCATCAGACAGACTAGCGGGGGGGCGACAGATACGCAGTATTTT. This codes for CAIRQTSGGATDTQYF. The chain carries TRBV10-3 and TRBJ2-3, with 14 positions matching TRBD2. CDR1 is ENHRY and CDR2 is SYGVKD in the germline V gene. This CDR3 has 16 residues. V lost 6 bases and J lost 3; bases outside the gene matches: 5.

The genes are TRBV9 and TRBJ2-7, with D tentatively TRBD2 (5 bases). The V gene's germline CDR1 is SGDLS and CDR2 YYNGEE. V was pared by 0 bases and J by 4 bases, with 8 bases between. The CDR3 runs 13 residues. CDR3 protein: CASSVATGYEQYF. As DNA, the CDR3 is TGTGCCAGCAGCGTAGCTACGGGATACGAGCAGTACTTC.

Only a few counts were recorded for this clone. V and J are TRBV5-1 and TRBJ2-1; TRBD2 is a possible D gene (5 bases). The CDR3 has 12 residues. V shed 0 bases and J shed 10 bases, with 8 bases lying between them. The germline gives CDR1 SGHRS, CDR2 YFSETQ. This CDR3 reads CASSLARGEQFF. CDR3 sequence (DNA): TGCGCCAGCAGCTTGGCCCGCGGGGAGCAGTTCTTC.

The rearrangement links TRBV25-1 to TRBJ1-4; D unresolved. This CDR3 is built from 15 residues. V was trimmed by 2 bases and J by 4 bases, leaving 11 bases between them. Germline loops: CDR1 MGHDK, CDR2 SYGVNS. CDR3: CASSEERAINEKLFF. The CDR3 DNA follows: TGTGCCAGCAGTGAAGAGAGGGCCATTAATGAAAAACTGTTTTTT. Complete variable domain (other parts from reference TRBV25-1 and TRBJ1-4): EADIYQTPRYLVIGTGKKITLECSQTMGHDKMYWYQQDPGMELHLIHYSYGVNSTEKGDLSSESTVSRIRTEHFPLTLESARPSHTSQYLCASSEERAINEKLFFGSGTQLSVL.

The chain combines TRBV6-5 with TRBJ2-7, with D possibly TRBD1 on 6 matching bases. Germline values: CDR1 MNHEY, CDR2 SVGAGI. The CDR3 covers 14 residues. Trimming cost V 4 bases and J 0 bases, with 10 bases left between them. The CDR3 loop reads CASSSWDTSYEQYF. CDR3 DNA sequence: TGTGCCAGCAGTTCCTGGGACACCTCCTACGAGCAGTACTTC.

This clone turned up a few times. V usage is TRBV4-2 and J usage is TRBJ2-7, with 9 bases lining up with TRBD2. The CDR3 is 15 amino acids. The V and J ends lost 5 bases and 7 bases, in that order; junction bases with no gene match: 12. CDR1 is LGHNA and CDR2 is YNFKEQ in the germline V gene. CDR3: CASSVGQAGGGEQYF. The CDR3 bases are TGTGCCAGCAGCGTCGGCCAAGCGGGGGGAGGGGAGCAGTACTTC.

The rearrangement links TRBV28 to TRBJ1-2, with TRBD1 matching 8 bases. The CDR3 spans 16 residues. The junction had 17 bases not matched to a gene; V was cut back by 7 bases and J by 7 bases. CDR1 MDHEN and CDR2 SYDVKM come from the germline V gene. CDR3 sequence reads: CASTPLGQGGSGGYTF. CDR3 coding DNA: TGTGCCAGCACCCCACTCGGACAGGGAGGATCCGGTGGCTACACCTTC.

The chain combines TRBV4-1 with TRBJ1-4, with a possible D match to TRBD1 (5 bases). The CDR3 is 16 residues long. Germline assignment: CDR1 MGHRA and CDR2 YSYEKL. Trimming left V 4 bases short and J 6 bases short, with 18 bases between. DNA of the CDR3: TGCGCCAGCAGCCCCTTTTTCAGGGAGGTTGATGAAAAACTGTTTTTT. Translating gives CASSPFFREVDEKLFF.

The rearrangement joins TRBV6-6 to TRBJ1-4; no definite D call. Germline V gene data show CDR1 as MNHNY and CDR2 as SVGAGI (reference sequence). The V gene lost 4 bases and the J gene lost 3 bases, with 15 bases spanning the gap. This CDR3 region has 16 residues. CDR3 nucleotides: TGTGCCAGCAGTTTCTCCCCCGGAGGGTCTAATGAAAAACTGTTTTTT. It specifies CASSFSPGGSNEKLFF.